The table lists the clone carrying this T cell receptor (beta chain) with a count of one. The sample originates from a study of blood T cell repertoires in COVID-19. Profiled with immunoSEQ multiplex PCR; TCRdb holds only in-frame clones, not every one. The repertoire holds approximately 440,000 clones, with around 90% as singletons. Participants spanned ages about 18 to 95 years and resided in some 22 US areas. Membership in each cohort depended on participant-reported clinical history. Symptom resolution, clearance, or two negative PCRs marked donors in Cohort 3 as recovered. There are 15 residues in the CDR3. Germline assignment: CDR1 SNHLY and CDR2 FYNNEI. Trimming removed 5 bases from V and 4 bases from J, with 15 bases in between.

This sequence originates from a woman between 18 and 30 years old who had recovered from COVID-19. The sequenced sample was PBMCs or T cells enriched from blood (not recorded which). The gene calls are TRBV2 and TRBJ1-5; D ambiguous. The CDR3 DNA follows: TGTGCCAGCAGTATCGACGGAGCAAGGAATCAGCCCCAGCATTTT. This sequence encodes CASSIDGARNQPQHF.